This T cell receptor (beta chain) was obtained from a study of T-cell memory formation after mild COVID-19 (dated by TCRdb to about 2021). About the full investigation: TCR sequence clusters from the two donors were found to be largely donor specific. Longitudinal TCRalpha and TCRbeta repertoire sequencing tracked T-cell clones expanding and contracting after mild COVID-19 in two donors. The cohort comprised two young, previously healthy adult volunteers, one female and one male.

What the research found in general, with its limitations: The study covered only a couple of mild cases, and larger cohorts including severe cases with pre-infection samples were considered necessary. From day 15 to 85, contracting clones showed balanced CD4/CD8 phenotypes, whereas a second wave of clones that expanded from day 15 to 37 leaned towards CD4+. Contracting CD4+ clones were found mainly in CM and EM memory subsets, while CD8+ clones were enriched in EMRA. Some responding clones were detected in pre-infection memory, which suggested that pre-existing cross-reactive memory T cells had joined the SARS-CoV-2 response. The second-wave clones that peaked on day 37 were not confirmed to be SARS-CoV-2 specific.

The junction carries 10 bases between V and J, which are trimmed by 3 bases and 7 bases respectively. Taken from the germline V gene, the CDR1 and CDR2 loops are SGDLS and YYNGEE. The CDR3 starts with the cysteine, ends with the phenylalanine, and has 13 residues. Just CDR3 DNA is preserved here, 39 bases in frame from base 1. The sample was run on an Illumina NovaSeq 6000. TCRalpha and TCRbeta cDNA libraries were built by 5'RACE with constant-segment primers, adding sample barcodes and unique molecular identifiers. Trizol reagent was used to extract RNA from every sample. Libraries were amplified in two PCR steps, with a second sample barcode and Illumina TruSeq adapters added in the second step. Sequencing of libraries was performed on an Illumina NovaSeq with 2 x 150 bp paired-end reads. Per the source publication's procedure: With migec v1.2.7, reads were demultiplexed and then collapsed into UMI-guided consensus sequences. Using mixcr v2.1.11, UMI consensuses were aligned to TRA and TRB V and J templates and then assembled into clonotypes. Expanded or contracted clonotypes were those called significant by both edgeR and NoisET, with noise models trained on biological replicates. For edgeR calls, a false discovery rate-adjusted p below 0.01 and a log2 fold-change threshold of 1 were applied. As an exploratory analysis of dynamics, max-normalized trajectories of the 1000 most abundant clonotypes were examined with PCA combined with hierarchical clustering. The CD4 or CD8 phenotype of responding clones was assigned using the separately sequenced CD4+ and CD8+ repertoires. The public reads were quality trimmed at Q25 with fastp and then assembled into clones with MiXCR by TCRdb, keeping productive beta chains. Every distinct CDR3 protein forms one entry, paired with its most common genes and DNA. What appears here as the V and J calls and clone size reflects TCRdb's work, not the paper's. The sample table records over 250,000 distinct CDR3 sequences; roughly 15% of these occur just once. 20% to 25% of the sample rests with the top ten.

There are a few counts of this clonotype. Its cognate antigen has yet to be identified. No clone much larger than this one lies a single base away; base qualities are absent. PBMCs were isolated by Ficoll-Paque density gradient centrifugation. The rearrangement joined TRBV9 to TRBJ2-2; the D gene is perhaps TRBD1, on 5 matching bases. The clonotype originates from a young man who had mild COVID-19 (a few samples of this study predate the infection). The sample titles of this study are shuffled in the database, so cell type and time point are left out; the donor was told from shared clones. Input material: PBMCs or a T cell subset sorted from them (not recorded which). The encoded CDR3 is CASSDHRGGELFF. The DNA sequence reads TGTGCCAGCAGCGATCATAGGGGCGGGGAGCTGTTTTTT.